The following is a TCR beta chain sequence with its context. Its specificity is unknown. This CDR3 spans 12 amino acids. The V gene's germline CDR1 is SGHDT and CDR2 YYEEEE. Trimming cost V 4 bases and J 6 bases, with 11 bases left between them. The data are from a study of OX40 agonist ivuxolimab in advanced cancers. The overall study: Administration of intravenous ivuxolimab to patients occurred every 2 weeks at 0.01 to 10 mg/kg. Patients enrolled in dose escalation were diagnosed with hepatocellular carcinoma, melanoma, renal cell or head and neck cancer. Findings and limits, study-wide: Normalized T-cell clonal expansion was also low in some nonresponders.

Some clones are missing from TCRdb's copy, which holds only in-frame ones; the method was immunoSEQ multiplex PCR. The sample carries tens of thousands of clones, roughly 94% recorded once. The sample consisted of CD4+ or CD8+ T cells sorted from blood, taken in a trial of the OX40 agonist ivuxolimab. This sequence originates from an adult with an advanced solid tumor such as melanoma, head and neck, liver or kidney cancer. The chain carries TRBV5-6 and TRBJ2-7; either TRBD1 or TRBD2 may fit D (5 bases each). CDR3 in amino acids: CASSPGTPEQYF. DNA of the CDR3: TGTGCCAGCAGCCCAGGGACGCCCGAGCAGTACTTC.